The present T cell receptor beta chain was sequenced within a study of cytomegalovirus exposure and HLA in healthy donors. CDR1 is LNHDA and CDR2 is SQIVND in the germline V gene (reference sequence). V lost 4 bases to trimming and J lost 4 bases, with 19 bases between them. The CDR3 has 16 residues. This clone has just a few counts. PCR involved 60 Vbeta and 13 Jbeta primers. The repertoire was sequenced with immunoSEQ multiplex PCR; TCRdb's copy has only in-frame clones and lacks some. The table has some 160,000 clones, around 77% seen once. The material sequenced was PBMCs. The chain carries TRBV19 and TRBJ1-2; tentative D call: TRBD1 (5 bases). The TCR comes from a woman aged 30 to 39 in good health and CMV-seronegative. The CDR3 sequence is CASSTFSSGGFYGYTF. In nucleotides, the CDR3 is TGTGCCAGTAGTACCTTTTCTTCGGGGGGTTTCTATGGCTACACCTTC.